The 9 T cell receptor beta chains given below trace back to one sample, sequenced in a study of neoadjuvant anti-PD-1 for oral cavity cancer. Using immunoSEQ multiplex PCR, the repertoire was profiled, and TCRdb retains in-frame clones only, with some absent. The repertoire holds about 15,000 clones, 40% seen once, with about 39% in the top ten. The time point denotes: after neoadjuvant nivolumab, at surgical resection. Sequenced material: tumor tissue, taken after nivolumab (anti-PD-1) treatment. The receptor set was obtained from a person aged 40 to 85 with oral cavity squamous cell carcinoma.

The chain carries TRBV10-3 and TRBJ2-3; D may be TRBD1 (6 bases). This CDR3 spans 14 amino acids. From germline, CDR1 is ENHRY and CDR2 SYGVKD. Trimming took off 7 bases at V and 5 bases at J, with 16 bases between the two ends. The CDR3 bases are TGTGCCATCACCCCAGGGGAGAGAGGAGATACGCAGTATTTT. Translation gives CAITPGERGDTQYF.

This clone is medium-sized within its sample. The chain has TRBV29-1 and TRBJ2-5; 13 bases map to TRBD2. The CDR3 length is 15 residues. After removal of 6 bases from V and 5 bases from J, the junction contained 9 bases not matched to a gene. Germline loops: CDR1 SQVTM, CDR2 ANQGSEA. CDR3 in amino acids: CSVGTSGAPRETQYF. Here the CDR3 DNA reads TGCAGCGTCGGGACTAGCGGGGCCCCTCGGGAGACCCAGTACTTC. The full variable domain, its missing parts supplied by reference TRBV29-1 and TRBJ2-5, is SAVISQKPSRDICQRGTSLTIQCQVDSQVTMMFWYRQQPGQSLTLIATANQGSEATYESGFVIDKFPISRPNLTFSTLTVSNMSPEDSSIYLCSVGTSGAPRETQYFGPGTRLLVL.

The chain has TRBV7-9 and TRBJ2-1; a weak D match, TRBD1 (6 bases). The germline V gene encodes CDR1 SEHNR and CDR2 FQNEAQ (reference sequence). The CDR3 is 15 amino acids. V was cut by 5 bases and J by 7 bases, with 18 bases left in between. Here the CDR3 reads CASSVTTGRGNEQFF. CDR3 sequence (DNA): TGTGCCAGCAGCGTGACTACGGGCAGGGGAAATGAGCAGTTCTTC.

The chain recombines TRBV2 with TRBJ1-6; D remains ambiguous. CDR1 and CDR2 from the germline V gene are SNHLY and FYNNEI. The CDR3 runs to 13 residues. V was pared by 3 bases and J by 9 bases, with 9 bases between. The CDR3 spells CASSDTLGSPLHF. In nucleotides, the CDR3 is TGTGCCAGCAGTGACACTTTGGGTTCACCCCTCCACTTT. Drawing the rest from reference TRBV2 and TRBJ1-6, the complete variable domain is EPEVTQTPSHQVTQMGQEVILRCVPISNHLYFYWYRQILGQKVEFLVSFYNNEISEKSEIFDDQFSVERPDGSNFTLKIRSTKLEDSAMYFCASSDTLGSPLHFGNGTRLTVT.

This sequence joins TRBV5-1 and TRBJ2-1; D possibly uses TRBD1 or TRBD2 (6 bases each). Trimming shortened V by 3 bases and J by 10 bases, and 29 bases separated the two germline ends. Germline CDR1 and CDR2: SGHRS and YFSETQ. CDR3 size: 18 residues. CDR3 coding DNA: TGCGCCAGCAGCTCCTTGGGGGCTGGGACTCAGGGATCACGGGAGCAGTTCTTC. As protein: CASSSLGAGTQGSREQFF.

For the CDR3, the DNA is TGTGCCAGCAGCAGGCGGGCCCCCTACAATGAGCAGTTCTTC. It yields the protein CASSRRAPYNEQFF. The chain is built from TRBV5-5 and TRBJ2-1; a possible D gene is TRBD2 (5 bases). The germline V gene encodes CDR1 SGHKS and CDR2 YYEKEE (reference sequence). The CDR3 is 14 amino acids. V lost 4 bases and J 2 bases, leaving 10 bases between the germline ends.

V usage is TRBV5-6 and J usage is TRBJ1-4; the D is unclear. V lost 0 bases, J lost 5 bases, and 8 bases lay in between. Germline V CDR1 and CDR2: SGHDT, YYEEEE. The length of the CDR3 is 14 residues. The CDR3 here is CASSLDRRNEKLFF. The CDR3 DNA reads TGTGCCAGCAGCTTGGACAGACGCAATGAAAAACTGTTTTTT.

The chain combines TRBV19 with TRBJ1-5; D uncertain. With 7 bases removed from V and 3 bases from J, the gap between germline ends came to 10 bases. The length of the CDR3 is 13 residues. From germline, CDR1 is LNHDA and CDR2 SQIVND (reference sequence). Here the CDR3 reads CASKVSPNQPQHF. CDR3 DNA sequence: TGTGCCAGTAAGGTGAGCCCCAATCAGCCCCAGCATTTT. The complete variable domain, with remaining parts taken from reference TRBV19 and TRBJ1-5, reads DGGITQSPKYLFRKEGQNVTLSCEQNLNHDAMYWYRQDPGQGLRLIYYSQIVNDFQKGDIAEGYSVSREKKESFPLTVTSAQKNPTAFYLCASKVSPNQPQHFGDGTRLSIL.

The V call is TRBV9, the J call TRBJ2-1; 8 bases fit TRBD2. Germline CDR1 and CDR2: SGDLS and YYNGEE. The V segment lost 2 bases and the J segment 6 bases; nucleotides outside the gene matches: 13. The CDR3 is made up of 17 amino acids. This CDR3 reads CASSVGVLRGGPNEQFF. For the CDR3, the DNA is TGTGCCAGCAGCGTCGGGGTTCTCCGGGGGGGCCCCAATGAGCAGTTCTTC.